The sequence of this TCR beta chain was determined in a study of blood T cell repertoires in COVID-19. Study at large: The United States, Italy and Spain supplied acute and convalescent COVID-19 samples.

Sequencing used immunoSEQ multiplex PCR; TCRdb keeps in-frame clones, though not all of them. The data show some 65,000 clones, with around 85% seen just once and 16% held by the top ten. In germline, CDR1 is MDHEN, CDR2 SYDVKM. CDR3 length: 15 residues. The V and J ends lost 5 bases and 2 bases respectively, with 13 bases between them. The rearrangement links TRBV28 to TRBJ1-5; tentative D call: TRBD1 (6 bases). This clonotype was sampled from a man aged 40-49 years with COVID-19, enrolled during active disease. Sequenced: peripheral blood. The DNA of the CDR3 is TGTGCCAGCAGTCTAGCCGGGACACGCAATCAGCCCCAGCATTTT. Its translation is CASSLAGTRNQPQHF.